The clone carrying this TCR beta chain was seen a handful of times. This entry comes from a study of blood T cell repertoires in COVID-19. Across the study: The origin of the acute and convalescent COVID-19 samples was the United States, Italy and Spain. The analysed material was cDNA or gDNA that came from T cells, B-cell-depleted T cells, or PBMCs.

CDR1 is SQVTM, CDR2 ANQGSEA, per germline. The CDR3 runs to 12 residues. The V gene end was trimmed by 4 bases and the J gene end by 7 bases; junction bases not matched to a gene: 5. The table came from immunoSEQ multiplex PCR; TCRdb's copy has only in-frame clones and leaves some out. This table holds roughly 120,000 clones, approximately 87% found once. The specimen sequenced was peripheral blood. The TCR was taken from a woman in her forties or fifties with acute or convalescent COVID-19. The chain joins TRBV29-1 to TRBJ1-2; TRBD1 aligns across 8 bases. Here the CDR3 DNA reads TGCAGCGTTGGACAGGGGACGGCTGGCTACACCTTC. This codes for CSVGQGTAGYTF.